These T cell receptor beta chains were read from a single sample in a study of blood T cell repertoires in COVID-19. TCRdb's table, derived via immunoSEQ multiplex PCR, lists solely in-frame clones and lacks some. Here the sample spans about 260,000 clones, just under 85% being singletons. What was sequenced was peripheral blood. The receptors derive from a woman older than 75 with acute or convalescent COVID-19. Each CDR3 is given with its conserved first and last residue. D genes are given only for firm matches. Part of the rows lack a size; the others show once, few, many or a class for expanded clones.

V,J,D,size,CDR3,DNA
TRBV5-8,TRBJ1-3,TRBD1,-,CASSPRTGSRNTIYF,TGTGCCAGCTCCCCGCGGACAGGGAGTAGAAACACCATATATTTT
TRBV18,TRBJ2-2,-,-,CASRRTANTGELFF,TGTGCCAGCAGACGGACAGCGAACACCGGGGAGCTGTTTTTT
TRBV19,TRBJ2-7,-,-,CASSMSLAYEQYF,TGTGCCAGTAGTATGTCACTAGCCTACGAGCAGTACTTC
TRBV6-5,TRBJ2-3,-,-,CASSYIRGDTDTQYF,TGTGCCAGCAGTTATATCAGGGGGGACACAGATACGCAGTATTTT
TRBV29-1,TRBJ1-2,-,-,CSVLPDTF,TGCAGCGTTCTCCCTGACACCTTC
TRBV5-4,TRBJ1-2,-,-,CASSLGQGQLYGYTF,TGTGCCAGCAGCTTGGGGCAGGGCCAATTGTATGGCTACACCTTC
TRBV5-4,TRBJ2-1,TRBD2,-,CASSLVAGNEQFF,TGTGCCAGCAGCTTAGTAGCGGGGAATGAGCAGTTCTTC
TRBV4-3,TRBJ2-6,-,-,CASSQAGSGANVLTF,TGCGCCAGCAGCCAAGCCGGCTCTGGGGCCAACGTCCTGACTTTC
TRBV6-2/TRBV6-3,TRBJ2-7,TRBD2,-,CASSYPTSGGPPAYEQYF,TGTGCCAGCAGTTACCCTACTAGCGGGGGCCCGCCCGCCTACGAGCAGTACTTC
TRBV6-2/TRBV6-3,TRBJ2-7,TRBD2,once,CASSYGAGAGGSYEQYF,TGTGCCAGCAGTTACGGGGCGGGAGCGGGAGGATCCTACGAGCAGTACTTC
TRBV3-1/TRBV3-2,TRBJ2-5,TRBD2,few,CASSLSGGGETQYF,TGTGCCAGCAGTCTAAGCGGGGGGGGAGAGACCCAGTACTTC
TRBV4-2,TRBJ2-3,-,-,CASSRLGAEGTDTQYF,TGTGCCAGCAGCCGCCTGGGGGCGGAAGGCACAGATACGCAGTATTTT
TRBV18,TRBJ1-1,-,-,CASSPSSGVAEAFF,TGTGCCAGCTCACCATCGTCCGGGGTGGCAGAAGCTTTCTTT
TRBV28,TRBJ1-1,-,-,CASSISFRGNTEAFF,TGTGCCAGCAGCATTTCCTTTCGAGGGAACACTGAAGCTTTCTTT